The 22 T cell receptor beta chains below all came from one sample that was sequenced in a study of T-cell memory formation after mild COVID-19. TCRdb re-called the 5' RACE reads with MiXCR, one entry per CDR3 protein. The repertoire holds hundreds of thousands of distinct CDR3 sequences, roughly 18% seen once, with 10% to 15% in the top ten. The specimen sequenced was PBMCs or a T cell subset sorted from them (not recorded which). The receptor source for this set is an adult woman who had mild COVID-19 (a few samples of this study predate the infection). Cell type and time point are not known.

This clonotype was seen at least ten times. This chain uses TRBV12-3 or TRBV12-4 with TRBJ2-1, with 7 bases fitting TRBD2. This CDR3 has 13 residues. With 8 bases clipped from V and 8 bases from J, the junction kept 9 bases outside the gene matches. The CDR3 here is CASLGLAVDEQFF. CDR3 DNA: TGTGCCAGCCTGGGGCTAGCGGTTGATGAGCAGTTCTTC.

In this sample, this clonotype turned up a few times. The V gene is TRBV7-9, the J gene TRBJ2-5, with D possibly called TRBD1 or TRBD2 (5 bases each). V was shortened by 5 bases and J by 5 bases, with 21 bases between the two germline ends. Germline values: CDR1 SEHNR, CDR2 FQNEAQ (reference sequence). This CDR3 contains 16 residues. In DNA, the CDR3 is TGTGCCAGCAGCCGAAAAATGAGGGGCGCCGGGGAGACCCAGTACTTC. Translated: CASSRKMRGAGETQYF.

There are a few counts of this clonotype. The rearrangement links TRBV11-2 to TRBJ2-1; 10 nucleotides match TRBD2. The CDR3 extends over 15 amino acids. J lost 9 bases, V lost 1 base, and 6 bases had no gene match. The germline gives CDR1 SGHAT, CDR2 FQNNGV. CDR3 nucleotides: TGTGCCAGCAGCTTAGTTAGCGGGGGGAGGGGTGAGCAGTTCTTC. This sequence encodes CASSLVSGGRGEQFF.

This clonotype was observed a few times. CDR3 region: CASSPLFTGGTYEQYF. In DNA, the CDR3 is TGTGCCAGCAGCCCCTTATTTACAGGGGGAACCTACGAGCAGTACTTC. This rearrangement joins TRBV4-2 to TRBJ2-7; 8 bases map to TRBD1. In germline, CDR1 is LGHNA, CDR2 YNFKEQ. V lost 4 bases and J lost 2; bases outside the gene matches: 10. The CDR3 is made up of 16 amino acids.

Only a few counts were recorded for this clonotype. J is TRBJ1-1 and V is TRBV12-3 or TRBV12-4; D uncertain. With 3 bases removed from V and 10 bases from J, the gap between germline ends came to 15 bases. This CDR3 spans 13 amino acids. DNA for the CDR3: TGTGCCAGCAGTTTGTGGACCTCCAAGGGAGCTTTCTTT. Translating gives CASSLWTSKGAFF.

The table lists this clonotype with many counts. The rearrangement joins TRBV5-1 to TRBJ1-1, with TRBD1 identical over 9 bases. Unmatched junction bases numbered 10, after V lost 0 bases and J lost 4 bases. The length of the CDR3 is 17 residues. Germline assignment: CDR1 SGHRS and CDR2 YFSETQ. Here the CDR3 DNA reads TGCGCCAGCAGCTTGGAGCCACAGGGGGCGCGTGGCACTGAAGCTTTCTTT. It is translated as CASSLEPQGARGTEAFF.

The gene calls are TRBV4-2 and TRBJ1-2; 9 bases match TRBD1. V gave up 3 bases and J gave up 4 bases; unmatched junction bases: 12. CDR1 is LGHNA, CDR2 YNFKEQ, per germline. This CDR3 is built from 17 residues. CDR3 DNA: TGTGCCAGCAGCCAGACCTGGACAGGGGACTTTTCCTATGGCTACACCTTC. Translating gives CASSQTWTGDFSYGYTF.

This clonotype has only a few counts. The chain has TRBV6-5 and TRBJ2-1, with D possibly being TRBD2 (6 bases). The CDR3 is 14 residues long. Germline V gene lookup returns CDR1 MNHEY and CDR2 SVGAGI. Trimming pared 5 bases from V and 4 bases from J, leaving 12 bases between. The CDR3 here is CASSTGTGYNEQFF. CDR3 coding DNA: TGTGCCAGCAGTACCGGGACTGGATACAATGAGCAGTTCTTC.

The J gene is TRBJ1-4, the V gene TRBV12-3 or TRBV12-4; 7 bases map to TRBD1. This CDR3 is built from 15 residues. V shed 6 bases and J 6 bases; nucleotides not matched to a gene: 10. The CDR3 spells CASSLGQLIDEKLFF. CDR3 coding DNA: TGTGCCAGCAGCCTGGGACAGCTGATTGATGAAAAACTGTTTTTT.

Details on this clonotype: One junction end disagrees with the germline gene, perhaps due to a read error. This sequence joins TRBV9 and TRBJ2-7; no reliable D call. Germline V CDR1 and CDR2: SGDLS, YYNGEE. The CDR3 runs 14 residues. This chain's CDR3 is CASSVGHSSYEQYF. The CDR3 coding sequence is TGTGCCAGCAGTGTAGGTCATAGCTCCTACGAGCAGTACTTC. Full variable domain (remainder filled in from reference TRBV9 and TRBJ2-7): DSGVTQTPKHLITATGQRVTLRCSPRSGDLSVYWYQQSLDQGLQFLIQYYNGEERAKGNILERFSAQQFPDLHSELNLSSLELGDSALYFCASSVGHSSYEQYFGPGTRLTVT.

The chain carries TRBV24-1 and TRBJ2-1; D might be TRBD2 (6 bases). Per the germline V gene, CDR1 is KGHDR and CDR2 is SFDVKD. The V end lost 3 bases, the J end lost 10 bases, and 15 bases lay between the germline ends. The CDR3 length is 14 residues. CDR3 sequence reads: CATSDLPDGGEQFF. The CDR3 nucleotides read TGTGCCACCAGTGATCTCCCAGACGGGGGAGAGCAGTTCTTC.

This clonotype was detected a few times. The V gene is TRBV9, the J gene TRBJ2-7; 8 bases fit TRBD2. Germline V gives CDR1 SGDLS, CDR2 YYNGEE. V lost 3 bases and J lost 9; bases outside the gene matches: 8. This CDR3 has 13 amino acids. DNA for the CDR3: TGTGCCAGCAGCGCCGGGGGGGCCGCTTGGCAGTACTTC. It specifies CASSAGGAAWQYF. Based on the CDR3 plus reference TRBV9 and TRBJ2-7, the full variable domain is DSGVTQTPKHLITATGQRVTLRCSPRSGDLSVYWYQQSLDQGLQFLIQYYNGEERAKGNILERFSAQQFPDLHSELNLSSLELGDSALYFCASSAGGAAWQYFGPGTRLTVT.

At least ten counts were recorded for this clonotype. The chain links TRBV12-3 or TRBV12-4 to TRBJ2-4; D not resolved. The CDR3 runs 14 residues. The germline V and J ends were trimmed by 2 bases and 4 bases, with 9 bases remaining between them. The CDR3 DNA sequence: TGTGCCAGCAGTTTAACCCTCAGGAAAAACATTCAGTACTTC. As protein: CASSLTLRKNIQYF.

The chain has TRBV7-2 and TRBJ1-1; D is perhaps TRBD1 (6 bases). The CDR3 has 13 amino acids. V lost 3 bases and J lost 7, with 12 bases in between. CDR1 and CDR2 (germline): SGHTA, FQGNSA. CDR3 nucleotides: TGTGCCAGCAGCTTCGACAGGCGGAATGAAGCTTTCTTT. Its translation is CASSFDRRNEAFF.

The chain has TRBV20-1 and TRBJ2-2, with 7 bases identical to TRBD2. The trim removed 0 bases at V and 1 base at J, leaving 5 bases unmatched. The length of the CDR3 is 16 residues. Per germline, CDR1 DFQATT and CDR2 SNEGSKA (reference sequence). CDR3 sequence reads: CSARDWLAENTGELFF. CDR3 nucleotides: TGCAGTGCTAGAGATTGGCTAGCGGAGAACACCGGGGAGCTGTTTTTT.

The J gene is TRBJ2-3, the V gene TRBV24-1; TRBD2 aligns across 10 bases. Germline values: CDR1 KGHDR, CDR2 SFDVKD. The CDR3 sequence is 17 residues long. Trimming at V came to 1 base and at J to 0 bases, leaving 3 bases not matched to a gene. The CDR3 sequence is CATSDLGLAASTDTQYF. In DNA form, the CDR3 reads TGTGCCACCAGTGATTTAGGACTAGCGGCTAGCACAGATACGCAGTATTTT.

The chain links TRBV12-3 or TRBV12-4 to TRBJ1-1, with a possible D match to TRBD1 (6 bases). The CDR3 is 15 amino acids. The V gene lost 5 bases and the J gene lost 0 bases, with 13 bases spanning the gap. The CDR3 loop is CASSAWGDMNTEAFF. CDR3 DNA: TGTGCCAGCAGTGCCTGGGGGGACATGAACACTGAAGCTTTCTTT.

The table lists this clonotype with a count of one. J is TRBJ1-1 and V is TRBV3-1; D might be TRBD1 (5 bases). Germline CDR1 and CDR2: LGHDT and YNNKEL (reference sequence). The CDR3 is made up of 14 amino acids. Trimming removed 4 bases from V and 4 bases from J, with 13 bases in between. CDR3: CASSPSWGGTEAFF. CDR3 bases: TGTGCCAGCAGCCCAAGTTGGGGGGGCACTGAAGCTTTCTTT.

This clonotype was observed a handful of times. This rearrangement joins TRBV30 to TRBJ2-1, with 13 bases matching TRBD2. The CDR3 has 14 residues. The junction had 0 bases not matched to a gene; V was cut back by 3 bases and J by 4 bases. The germline V gene has CDR1 GTSNPN and CDR2 SVGIG (reference sequence). CDR3 protein: CAWRGLAGYNEQFF. CDR3 coding DNA: TGTGCCTGGAGGGGACTAGCGGGGTACAATGAGCAGTTCTTC.

The genes are TRBV7-9 and TRBJ2-7; D call uncertain. The CDR3 consists of 15 residues. The V gene's germline CDR1 is SEHNR and CDR2 FQNEAQ (reference sequence). The germline V and J ends were trimmed by 6 bases and 4 bases, with 19 bases remaining between them. The CDR3 nucleotides are TGTGCCAGCAGTTACAGCCTAGGGCGGAGTTACGAGCAGTACTTC. It yields the protein CASSYSLGRSYEQYF.

V usage is TRBV7-3 and J usage is TRBJ2-1, with a tentative D call TRBD2 (6 bases). V gave up 5 bases and J gave up 4 bases, with 15 bases separating them. This CDR3 comprises 15 residues. Germline V lookup: CDR1 SGHTA, CDR2 FQGTGA. Written as DNA, the CDR3 is TGTGCCAGCAGCCCCCCGGGCGGGACGTACAATGAGCAGTTCTTC. It specifies CASSPPGGTYNEQFF. The complete variable domain, with remaining parts taken from reference TRBV7-3 and TRBJ2-1, reads GAGVSQTPSNKVTEKGKYVELRCDPISGHTALYWYRQSLGQGPEFLIYFQGTGAADDSGLPNDRFFAVRPEGSVSTLKIQRTERGDSAVYLCASSPPGGTYNEQFFGPGTRLTVL.

This clonotype was observed many times. The chain carries TRBV30 and TRBJ2-7; no clear D gene. V was clipped by 0 bases and J by 5 bases, with 5 bases between them. Germline assignment: CDR1 GTSNPN and CDR2 SVGIG (reference sequence). The CDR3 spans 11 residues. The CDR3 sequence is CAWSVRDEQYF. The DNA of the CDR3 is TGTGCCTGGAGTGTACGGGACGAGCAGTACTTC.